The 29 T cell receptor beta chains below were found in one sample sequenced in a study of T cell repertoires in cytomegalovirus infection. TCRdb reprocessed the reads via MiXCR and lists one record per CDR3 protein. The data show roughly 500,000 distinct CDR3 sequences, about 15% seen once. Sequencing used CD8+ T cells from PBMCs. These receptors were obtained from a human donor in good health (CMV status not recorded). Some clones in this sample may be carry-over from other donors' samples.

The gene calls are TRBV24-1 and TRBJ1-2; 7 bases align to TRBD1. Germline assignment: CDR1 KGHDR and CDR2 SFDVKD. J gave up 2 bases and V 7 bases, and 18 bases lay outside the gene matches. This CDR3 region has 18 residues. The CDR3 sequence is CATRASDRERWTNYGYTF. DNA of the CDR3: TGTGCCACCAGGGCGTCAGACAGGGAACGGTGGACGAACTATGGCTACACCTTC.

The chain carries TRBV4-1 and TRBJ1-5, with a possible D match to TRBD1 (5 bases). In germline, CDR1 is MGHRA, CDR2 YSYEKL. The CDR3 runs 14 residues. Between the trimmed V and J ends, which lost 2 bases and 5 bases, there was a span of 10 bases. In nucleotides, the CDR3 is TGCGCCAGCAGCCAAAGCAGGGCTGATCAGCCCCAGCATTTT. Translated: CASSQSRADQPQHF.

This clonotype was detected a few times. This chain joins TRBV15 and TRBJ1-5, with D unresolved. CDR1 and CDR2 (germline): LNHNV, YYDKDF (reference sequence). Trimming took 5 bases from V and 1 from J, leaving 9 bases between them. The CDR3 contains 14 residues. CDR3 residues: CATSLEGSNQPQHF. CDR3 nucleotide sequence: TGTGCCACCAGCCTTGAGGGAAGCAATCAGCCCCAGCATTTT.

This clonotype was detected many times. This sequence joins TRBV25-1 and TRBJ2-4; D is tentatively TRBD1 or TRBD2 (6 bases each). The CDR3 is 12 residues long. Looked up from germline, CDR1 is MGHDK and CDR2 is SYGVNS. V was cut by 11 bases and J by 8 bases, with 16 bases left in between. CDR3: CASQGLGDIQYF. CDR3 nucleotides: TGTGCCTCACAGGGACTGGGGGACATTCAGTACTTC.

This clonotype was detected only a few times. V is TRBV4-2 and J is TRBJ2-5, with 11 nucleotides matching TRBD2. CDR1 and CDR2 (germline): LGHNA, YNFKEQ. The trim removed 0 bases at V and 5 bases at J, leaving 8 bases unmatched. The CDR3 totals 17 residues. In DNA, the CDR3 is TGTGCCAGCAGCCAAGATCTTCTAGCGGGAGGATTGGAGACCCAGTACTTC. Translated, it gives CASSQDLLAGGLETQYF.

In its sample, this clonotype was seen many times. The genes are TRBV7-9 and TRBJ2-3; D not resolved. The CDR3 has 13 residues. CDR1 and CDR2 from the germline V gene are SEHNR and FQNEAQ (reference sequence). Trimming took off 5 bases at V and 4 bases at J, with 10 bases between the two ends. Here the CDR3 reads CASSPDGADTQYF. The CDR3 DNA reads as TGTGCCAGCAGCCCCGACGGAGCAGATACGCAGTATTTT.

There are many counts of this clonotype. The rearrangement joins TRBV12-5 to TRBJ1-2; 9 nucleotides align to TRBD1. CDR1 LGHNT and CDR2 FRNRAP come from the germline V gene. The CDR3 contains 16 residues. Losses at the gene ends were 5 bases for V and 4 bases for J; bases not matched to a gene: 11. The CDR3 reads CASGPGAGQGSYGYTF. Written as DNA, the CDR3 is TGTGCTAGTGGTCCTGGAGCGGGACAGGGCAGCTATGGCTACACCTTC.

There are a few counts of this clonotype. The chain couples TRBV20-1 to TRBJ2-4; tentatively, D is TRBD1 (6 bases). The CDR3 loop spans 14 amino acids. The germline V gene has CDR1 DFQATT and CDR2 SNEGSKA (reference sequence). V dropped 6 bases and J dropped 0 bases, with 12 bases sitting between them. The CDR3 here is CSAAGEVAKNIQYF. The CDR3 DNA reads as TGCAGTGCAGCAGGGGAAGTAGCCAAAAACATTCAGTACTTC.

This chain joins TRBV10-2 and TRBJ2-7, with D hard to call. Germline V lookup: CDR1 WSHSY, CDR2 SAAADI. The V and J ends lost 3 bases and 2 bases respectively, with 8 bases between them. The CDR3 runs 13 residues. This chain's CDR3 is CASSDHGPYEQYF. CDR3 nucleotides: TGCGCCAGCAGTGACCACGGCCCCTACGAGCAGTACTTC.

There are many counts of this clonotype. The V call is TRBV11-1, the J call TRBJ2-2; TRBD2 matches 7 bases. With 2 bases clipped from V and 3 bases from J, the junction kept 6 bases outside the gene matches. Germline assignment: CDR1 SGHAT and CDR2 FQDESV (reference sequence). This CDR3 has 16 amino acids. CDR3 region: CASSLRMGGYTGELFF. Here the CDR3 DNA reads TGTGCCAGCAGCTTAAGGATGGGAGGGTACACCGGGGAGCTGTTTTTT.

CDR3 DNA: TGTGCCAGCAGGGCTGGTGGGGGGAACACTGAAGCTTTCTTT. Translation: CASRAGGGNTEAFF. The rearrangement uses TRBV9 and TRBJ1-1; weak D call: TRBD1 (5 bases). Trimming pared 5 bases from V and 1 base from J, leaving 12 bases between. The CDR3 covers 14 residues. Germline CDR1 SGDLS, CDR2 YYNGEE.

In regard to this clonotype: A much larger clone lies a single base off, so this may be a read error. This chain uses TRBV7-9 with TRBJ2-1; D is possibly TRBD2 (6 bases). Germline V gives CDR1 SEHNR, CDR2 FQNEAQ (reference sequence). CDR3 length: 18 residues. CDR3 in DNA: TGTGCCAGCAGCACTGTTTCCTTAGCGGATAACACCTACAATGAGCGGTTCTTC. Residues: CASSTVSLADNTYNERFF.

There are many counts of this clonotype. The J gene is TRBJ2-5, the V gene TRBV11-2, with D uncertain. The CDR3 spans 15 residues. Germline values: CDR1 SGHAT, CDR2 FQNNGV. Trimming pared 1 base from V and 3 bases from J, leaving 12 bases between. The DNA for the CDR3 is TGTGCCAGCAGCTTAGTGCTGACGGTTGAAGAGACCCAGTACTTC. As protein: CASSLVLTVEETQYF. The full variable domain, its missing parts supplied by reference TRBV11-2 and TRBJ2-5, is EAGVAQSPRYKIIEKRQSVAFWCNPISGHATLYWYQQILGQGPKLLIQFQNNGVVDDSQLPKDRFSAERLKGVDSTLKIQPAKLEDSAVYLCASSLVLTVEETQYFGPGTRLLVL.

This clonotype was seen repeatedly, ten times or more. The V and J genes are TRBV7-9 and TRBJ1-2; D is possibly TRBD1 (5 bases). CDR3 length equals 14 residues. V dropped 2 bases and J dropped 1 base, with 8 bases sitting between them. Germline V gene lookup returns CDR1 SEHNR and CDR2 FQNEAQ (reference sequence). CDR3 DNA sequence: TGTGCCAGCAGCTTACAGGGCCTTAACTATGGCTACACCTTC. It yields the protein CASSLQGLNYGYTF.

This sequence joins TRBV4-1 and TRBJ2-2, with a tentative D call TRBD1 (5 bases). Trimming removed 4 bases at V and 3 bases at J, with 15 bases between. This CDR3 comprises 16 residues. Germline-derived CDR1 and CDR2 are MGHRA and YSYEKL. This CDR3 reads CASSPLGKGDTGELFF. As DNA, the CDR3 is TGCGCCAGCAGCCCATTGGGTAAAGGGGACACCGGGGAGCTGTTTTTT.

This clonotype was counted many times. The chain recombines TRBV12-3 or TRBV12-4 with TRBJ1-5; D is ambiguous. The CDR3 totals 14 residues. The V end lost 3 bases, the J end lost 1 base, and 7 bases lay between the germline ends. CDR3 nucleotides: TGTGCCAGCAGTTTCGCAGTCAGCAATCAGCCCCAGCATTTT. Its protein product is CASSFAVSNQPQHF.

This CDR3 is CASSPAGFKGTNQPQHF. The CDR3 DNA is TGTGCCAGCAGTCCCGCGGGGTTTAAGGGAACAAATCAGCCCCAGCATTTT. The chain carries TRBV28 and TRBJ1-5, with D hard to call. This CDR3 comprises 17 residues. V lost 5 bases and J lost 4, with 21 bases in between. Germline V gene sequence: CDR1 MDHEN, CDR2 SYDVKM.

The rearrangement links TRBV5-1 to TRBJ2-2; 10 nucleotides align to TRBD2. Germline V lookup: CDR1 SGHRS, CDR2 YFSETQ. This CDR3 contains 16 residues. Trimming took 3 bases from V and 0 from J; bases not matched to a gene: 2. The DNA for the CDR3 is TGCGCCAGCAGCTCCGGGACTAGCGCGAACACCGGGGAGCTGTTTTTT. It translates to CASSSGTSANTGELFF.

This clonotype has at least ten counts. The rearrangement uses TRBV6-1 and TRBJ1-2; weak D call: TRBD1 (6 bases). Trimming took off 3 bases at V and 4 bases at J, with 15 bases between the two ends. CDR1 MNHNS and CDR2 SASEGT come from the germline V gene. The CDR3 has 15 amino acids. The CDR3 region is CASSDGAGESYGYTF. CDR3 sequence (DNA): TGTGCCAGCAGTGATGGGGCAGGGGAGTCCTATGGCTACACCTTC.

The table lists this clonotype with many counts. The chain is built from TRBV12-3 or TRBV12-4 and TRBJ2-7; 7 nucleotides match TRBD2. V lost 2 bases, J lost 5 bases, and 6 bases stayed unmatched. This CDR3 has 14 amino acids. The CDR3 here is CASSLTGGKDEQYF. In DNA, the CDR3 is TGTGCCAGCAGTTTAACGGGAGGTAAGGACGAGCAGTACTTC.

This clonotype was observed a handful of times. J is TRBJ2-3 and V is TRBV12-3 or TRBV12-4; 7 positions agree with TRBD2. V dropped 7 bases and J dropped 5; count of bases not matched to a gene: 18. The CDR3 is 17 amino acids. CDR3 amino acids: CASTMGGWPSLLDTQYF. The CDR3 DNA sequence: TGTGCCAGCACCATGGGGGGGTGGCCCTCGCTGTTAGATACGCAGTATTTT.

The table lists this clonotype with many counts. The chain carries TRBV7-9 and TRBJ2-2; D possibly corresponds to TRBD1 (5 bases). The V end lost 5 bases, the J end lost 4 bases, and 17 bases lay between the germline ends. Germline assignment: CDR1 SEHNR and CDR2 FQNEAQ (reference sequence). CDR3 size: 16 residues. CDR3 sequence (DNA): TGTGCCAGCAGCCGATTAATCATAGGGGTCACCGGGGAGCTGTTTTTT. Protein product: CASSRLIIGVTGELFF.

The chain employs TRBV13 and TRBJ2-3; 7 bases agree with TRBD1. The CDR3 runs 18 residues. The V gene end was trimmed by 1 base and the J gene end by 3 bases; junction bases not matched to a gene: 13. Germline CDR1 is PRHDT and CDR2 is FYEKMQ (reference sequence). For the CDR3, the DNA is TGTGCCAGCAGCTTAGCCGGGACAGAGCCCTGGGGGACAGATACGCAGTATTTT. This gives the protein CASSLAGTEPWGTDTQYF.

The genes are TRBV19 and TRBJ2-1, with D possibly being TRBD2 (6 bases). The length of the CDR3 is 16 residues. Germline CDR1 and CDR2: LNHDA and SQIVND (reference sequence). The V end lost 9 bases, the J end lost 0 bases, and 18 bases lay between the germline ends. CDR3 residues: CASGGTLVSSYNEQFF. The CDR3 coding sequence is TGTGCCAGCGGCGGGACCTTGGTTTCCTCCTACAATGAGCAGTTCTTC.

This clonotype was found a few times. The chain uses TRBV20-1 and TRBJ2-5, with 7 bases identical to TRBD1. With V trimmed by 1 base and J by 4 bases, 6 bases remained unmatched. Germline CDR1 and CDR2: DFQATT and SNEGSKA (reference sequence). The CDR3 contains 14 residues. Here the CDR3 reads CSARGHRGRETQYF. The CDR3 nucleotides are TGCAGTGCTAGAGGGCACAGGGGTCGAGAGACCCAGTACTTC.

This clonotype was counted ten times or more. In DNA form, the CDR3 reads TGTGCCAGCAGCGAGCCCGGGACAGGCGGTTACAATGAGCAGTTCTTC. Translated, it gives CASSEPGTGGYNEQFF. The gene calls are TRBV7-9 and TRBJ2-1; TRBD1 aligns across 8 bases. Germline V CDR1 and CDR2: SEHNR, FQNEAQ (reference sequence). V was clipped by 5 bases and J by 4 bases; unmatched bases: 10. The CDR3 sequence is 16 residues long.

This clonotype was detected ten times or more. The rearrangement joins TRBV15 to TRBJ2-1; perhaps TRBD2 as D (5 bases). Per the germline V gene, CDR1 is LNHNV and CDR2 is YYDKDF (reference sequence). V lost 8 bases and J lost 4, with 15 bases in between. The CDR3 consists of 14 residues. The CDR3 region has the DNA TGTGCCACCGGGGATGCGGGTGATTACAATGAGCAGTTCTTC. This sequence encodes CATGDAGDYNEQFF.

As for this clonotype: A single base separates this from a much larger clone, so it may be a read error. Since no conserved phenylalanine or tryptophan closes the CDR3, a read error is the likely cause. CDR3 protein: CASGFPEQYL. The DNA of the CDR3 is TGTGCTAGTGGTTTCCCCGAGCAGTACCTC. The genes are TRBV12-5 and TRBJ2-7; D call uncertain. The CDR3 spans 10 residues. Trimming left V 3 bases short and J 6 bases short, with 3 bases between. Per germline, CDR1 LGHNT and CDR2 FRNRAP.

This clonotype was observed a few times. This chain connects TRBV7-3 to TRBJ1-1; D perhaps matches TRBD1 (5 bases). Trimming took 4 bases from V and 5 from J, leaving 14 bases between them. This CDR3 region has 14 residues. Germline lookup yields CDR1 SGHTA and CDR2 FQGTGA. DNA of the CDR3: TGTGCCAGCAGCTCGATAAAGGGGTGGACTGAAGCTTTCTTT. Translating it yields CASSSIKGWTEAFF.